This T cell receptor (beta chain) was profiled in a study of cytomegalovirus exposure and HLA in healthy donors. This CDR3 has 17 residues. The junction had 5 bases not matched to a gene; V was cut back by 5 bases and J by 1 base. Per the germline V gene, CDR1 is SGHTA and CDR2 is FQGNSA. TCRdb's table, derived via immunoSEQ multiplex PCR, lists solely in-frame clones and lacks some. There are more than 250,000 clones in the sample; 86% occur only once, and around 0.84% lies in the top ten. Sequenced sample: PBMCs. The sequence was obtained from a woman aged 18-29 years in good health and CMV-seronegative. The genes are TRBV7-2 and TRBJ2-2, with TRBD2 matching 12 bases. The CDR3 region is CASSPRGLAGNTGELFF. The CDR3 DNA sequence: TGTGCCAGCAGCCCCCGGGGACTAGCGGGGAACACCGGGGAGCTGTTTTTT.